A selection of T cell receptor beta chains follows, all from one sample in a study of blood T cell repertoires in COVID-19. The method was immunoSEQ multiplex PCR; TCRdb's version includes in-frame clones alone and lacks a portion of them. Seen here are over 200,000 clones, roughly 80% observed once, and the top ten hold 1.5% to 2%. The sequenced material came from PBMCs or T cells enriched from blood (not recorded which). All receptors come from a man aged 55-75 years who had recovered from COVID-19. Both conserved end residues are part of each CDR3. Each record gives: V gene, clone size, D gene, J gene, CDR3 protein, CDR3 DNA. D genes are given only for firm matches. Clone sizes are given selectively: once, few, many, or a class where the clone is expanded.

>TRBV29-1|.|.|TRBJ1-1
CSVDIVGTSRAFF
TGCAGCGTTGATATAGTGGGGACAAGTCGAGCTTTCTTT
>TRBV5-1|.|TRBD2|TRBJ2-3
CASSLRLADTDTQYF
TGCGCCAGCAGCCTGAGACTAGCGGACACAGATACGCAGTATTTT
>TRBV19|.|TRBD2|TRBJ2-1
CASSIVGGRMNEQFF
TGTGCCAGTAGTATAGTTGGCGGGAGGATGAATGAGCAGTTCTTC
>TRBV4-1|.|TRBD1|TRBJ1-1
CASSQPDRDRTEAFF
TGCGCCAGCAGCCAACCTGACAGGGATAGGACTGAAGCTTTCTTT
>TRBV30|.|TRBD1|TRBJ2-7
CAWNWGQVLTYEQYF
TGTGCCTGGAACTGGGGACAGGTTCTAACCTACGAGCAGTACTTC
>TRBV5-5|.|TRBD2|TRBJ2-5
CASSLHTPGLAGPGETQYF
TGTGCCAGCAGCTTACATACTCCGGGACTAGCGGGGCCCGGGGAGACCCAGTACTTC
>TRBV10-1|.|.|TRBJ2-3
CASGEYFGTQYF
TGCGCCAGCGGGGAGTACTTTGGTACGCAGTATTTT
>TRBV5-8|.|TRBD1|TRBJ1-5
CASSSRAGTVNQPQHF
TGTGCCAGCAGCTCCCGGGCCGGGACAGTAAATCAGCCCCAGCATTTT
>TRBV7-2|.|.|TRBJ2-1
CASSLAFDRSYNEQFF
TGTGCCAGCAGCTTAGCGTTCGACAGGAGTTACAATGAGCAGTTCTTC
>TRBV27|.|TRBD2|TRBJ2-2
CASSLAAGGGFGELFF
TGTGCCAGCAGTTTAGCCGCGGGCGGGGGATTCGGGGAGCTGTTTTTT
>TRBV5-1|.|.|TRBJ2-6
CASSLGGSGANVLTF
TGCGCCAGCAGCTTAGGGGGATCTGGGGCCAACGTCCTGACTTTC
>TRBV12-3/TRBV12-4|.|.|TRBJ1-1
CASSLQGGTEAFF
TGTGCCAGCAGCCTACAGGGTGGCACTGAAGCTTTCTTT
>TRBV6-5|.|TRBD1|TRBJ2-7
CASTTGDRAHEQYF
TGTGCCAGCACCACAGGGGACAGGGCCCACGAGCAGTACTTC
>TRBV10-3|.|.|TRBJ1-1
CAISETLGTPNTEAFF
TGTGCCATCAGTGAGACGTTAGGGACACCGAACACTGAAGCTTTCTTT
>TRBV5-5|few|.|TRBJ2-3
CASSLDGGWKQYF
TGTGCCAGCAGCTTGGACGGGGGATGGAAGCAGTATTTT
>TRBV14|.|TRBD2|TRBJ2-7
CASSQGLAVAFEQYF
TGTGCCAGCAGCCAAGGGCTAGCGGTGGCTTTTGAGCAGTACTTC
>TRBV6-4|.|.|TRBJ2-3
CASSDSAGATDTQYF
TGTGCCAGCAGTGACTCGGCGGGGGCCACAGATACGCAGTATTTT
>TRBV10-3|.|.|TRBJ2-3
CAISEGQDSSTDTQYF
TGTGCCATCAGTGAGGGGCAGGACAGTAGCACAGATACGCAGTATTTT
>TRBV6-4|.|TRBD2|TRBJ2-3
CASSVDLSGVGTDTQYF
TGTGCCAGCAGTGTCGACCTTAGCGGGGTTGGCACAGATACGCAGTATTTT
>TRBV11-3|.|.|TRBJ1-2
CASEGAGYGYTF
TGTGCCAGCGAAGGGGCAGGGTATGGCTACACCTTC
>TRBV7-9|.|.|TRBJ2-1
CASSRYRDDGNEQFF
TGTGCCAGCAGCCGGTACAGGGACGATGGAAATGAGCAGTTCTTC
>TRBV6-5|.|TRBD1|TRBJ1-6
CASRTGISPLHF
TGTGCCAGCCGGACAGGGATTTCACCCCTCCACTTT
>TRBV10-2|.|.|TRBJ2-2
CASSRVSGIVGELFF
TGCGCCAGCAGCCGAGTGTCAGGGATTGTCGGGGAGCTGTTTTTT
>TRBV6-1|.|TRBD1|TRBJ1-2
CASSELQGASYGYTF
TGTGCCAGCAGTGAGTTGCAGGGGGCTTCATATGGCTACACCTTC
>TRBV5-8|few|TRBD1|TRBJ1-3
CASSWDRGTGNTIYF
TGTGCCAGCAGCTGGGACAGGGGCACTGGAAACACCATATATTTT
>TRBV5-6|.|.|TRBJ2-7
CASSLGGYEQYF
TGTGCCAGCAGCTTGGGAGGATACGAGCAGTACTTC
>TRBV15|.|.|TRBJ2-5
CATSEGDLQETQYF
TGTGCCACCAGCGAGGGGGATCTACAAGAGACCCAGTACTTC
>TRBV9|.|.|TRBJ2-7
CASSVGLGGSYEQYF
TGTGCCAGCAGCGTAGGCCTGGGGGGCTCCTACGAGCAGTACTTC
>TRBV12-5|.|.|TRBJ1-1
CASGLVVTGGTEAFF
TGTGCTAGTGGTTTGGTGGTTACGGGGGGTACTGAAGCTTTCTTT
>TRBV7-8|.|.|TRBJ1-2
CASSPGVGHTYGYTF
TGTGCCAGCAGCCCCGGAGTTGGACATACTTATGGCTACACCTTC
>TRBV10-3|.|TRBD1|TRBJ2-3
CAISGQGTADTQYF
TGTGCCATCAGTGGACAGGGGACAGCAGATACGCAGTATTTT
>TRBV5-6|few|TRBD1|TRBJ2-7
CASNPPGQGSYEQYF
TGTGCCAGCAACCCCCCGGGACAGGGGTCCTACGAGCAGTACTTC
>TRBV6-5|.|TRBD1|TRBJ1-1
CASSYQTGAEAFF
TGTGCCAGCAGCTACCAAACAGGGGCTGAAGCTTTCTTT
>TRBV15|.|.|TRBJ2-1
CATSREIDEQFF
TGTGCCACCAGCAGAGAGATAGATGAGCAGTTCTTC
>TRBV21-1|.|.|TRBJ2-5
CASSKIWPSGDNQETQYF
TGTGCCAGCAGCAAAATCTGGCCTAGCGGCGATAACCAAGAGACCCAGTACTTC
>TRBV14|.|TRBD1|TRBJ2-7
CASSLWGTGTYEQYF
TGTGCCAGCAGCCTGTGGGGGACAGGAACCTACGAGCAGTACTTC
>TRBV19|.|.|TRBJ1-5
CASSTGFNQPQHF
TGTGCCAGTAGTACAGGGTTCAATCAGCCCCAGCATTTT
>TRBV7-8|.|.|TRBJ1-1
CASSLNRANTEAFF
TGTGCCAGCAGCTTAAACAGGGCGAACACTGAAGCTTTCTTT
>TRBV2|.|TRBD1|TRBJ2-5
CASSAGRGREETQYF
TGTGCCAGCAGTGCGGGCAGGGGGCGGGAAGAGACCCAGTACTTC
>TRBV19|.|.|TRBJ1-5
CASAQGEAGNQPQHF
TGTGCCAGTGCACAGGGTGAGGCAGGCAATCAGCCCCAGCATTTT
>TRBV14|few|TRBD2|TRBJ2-2
CASSQRFSGAGELFF
TGTGCCAGCAGCCAAAGGTTCAGCGGGGCCGGGGAGCTGTTTTTT
>TRBV6-5|.|.|TRBJ1-4
CASSRTPNEKLFF
TGTGCCAGCAGCCGGACACCTAATGAAAAACTGTTTTTT
>TRBV5-5|.|.|TRBJ2-7
CASSMDRRGEQYF
TGTGCCAGCAGCATGGACCGAAGGGGCGAGCAGTACTTC
>TRBV2|few|TRBD1|TRBJ1-1
CASTNRGQTNTEAFF
TGTGCCAGCACCAACAGGGGACAGACGAACACTGAAGCTTTCTTT
>TRBV10-1|few|.|TRBJ2-2
CASSPSRGGSNTGELFF
TGCGCCAGCAGTCCCTCGAGGGGGGGATCGAACACCGGGGAGCTGTTTTTT
>TRBV6-4|.|.|TRBJ2-7
CASSDSEEGTGYEQYF
TGTGCCAGCAGTGACTCGGAGGAGGGGACTGGCTACGAGCAGTACTTC
>TRBV19|once|TRBD2|TRBJ2-1
CASTLTSGGAYNEQFF
TGTGCCAGTACTCTGACTAGCGGGGGGGCTTACAATGAGCAGTTCTTC
>TRBV14|.|.|TRBJ1-3
CASKRGQAGNTIYF
TGTGCCAGCAAAAGGGGACAAGCTGGAAACACCATATATTTT
>TRBV6-5|.|TRBD1|TRBJ1-5
CASRRDRASNQPQHF
TGTGCCAGCAGAAGGGACAGGGCTAGCAATCAGCCCCAGCATTTT
>TRBV15|many|.|TRBJ2-2
CATSSRDSRDAGELFF
TGTGCCACCAGCTCCCGGGACTCAAGAGATGCCGGGGAGCTGTTTTTT
>TRBV19|few|.|TRBJ1-3
CASSWTDSSGNTIYF
TGTGCCAGTAGCTGGACCGACAGCTCTGGAAACACCATATATTTT